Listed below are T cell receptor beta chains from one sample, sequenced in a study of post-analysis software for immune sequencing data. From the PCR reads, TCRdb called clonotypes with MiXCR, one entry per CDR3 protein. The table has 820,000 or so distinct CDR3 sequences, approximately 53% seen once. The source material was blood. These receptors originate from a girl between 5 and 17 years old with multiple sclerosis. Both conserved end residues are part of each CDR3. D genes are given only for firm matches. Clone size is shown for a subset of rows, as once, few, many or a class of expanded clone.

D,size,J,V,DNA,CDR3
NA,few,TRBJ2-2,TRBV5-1,TGCGCCAGCAGCCGTATCCCAGGTGTCACCGGGGAGCTGTTTTTT,CASSRIPGVTGELFF
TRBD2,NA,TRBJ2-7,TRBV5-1,TGCGCCAGCAGCCCCGGACTAGCGGGGCTTTGGGAGCAGTACTTC,CASSPGLAGLWEQYF
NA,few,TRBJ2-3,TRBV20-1,TGCAGTGCTAGAGCAGGGGGACTTCACACAGATACGCAGTATTTT,CSARAGGLHTDTQYF
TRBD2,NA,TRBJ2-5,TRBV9,TGTGCCAGCAGCGTAGGTGGTAGCGGGGGGTCCGGGACCCAGTACTTC,CASSVGGSGGSGTQYF
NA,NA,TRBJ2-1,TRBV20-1,TGCAGTGCCCAAAGTGCCTTCCCCTCCTACAATGAGCAGTTCTTC,CSAQSAFPSYNEQFF
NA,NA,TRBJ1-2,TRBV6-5,TGTGCCAGCAGTGCCAGGAGGCATGGCTACACCTTC,CASSARRHGYTF
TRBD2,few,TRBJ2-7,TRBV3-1,TGTGCCAGCAGCCGCAGCGGGACTGACGAGCAGTACTTC,CASSRSGTDEQYF
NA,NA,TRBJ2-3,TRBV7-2,TGTGCCAGCAGCTTGATGAAGGGAACAGATACGCAGTATTTT,CASSLMKGTDTQYF
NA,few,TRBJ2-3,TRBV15,TGTGCCACCGTGCGGGAAGGGAGCACAGATACGCAGTATTTT,CATVREGSTDTQYF
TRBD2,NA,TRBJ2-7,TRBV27,TGTGCCAGCAGCATAGCGGGAGGGAGCCTCTACGAGCAGTACTTC,CASSIAGGSLYEQYF
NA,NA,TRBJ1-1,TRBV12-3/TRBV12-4,TGTGCCAGCAGTTTGGGGGGAAGTGAAGCTTTCTTT,CASSLGGSEAFF
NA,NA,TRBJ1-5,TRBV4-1,TGCGCCAGCAGCCAAGGGGCCAGGGGCCATAGCAATCAGCCCCAGCATTTT,CASSQGARGHSNQPQHF
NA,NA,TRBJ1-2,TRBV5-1,TGCGTCAGCAGCTTCTCGGACTATGGCTACACCTTC,CVSSFSDYGYTF
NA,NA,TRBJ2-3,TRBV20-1,TGCAGTGCGAATCCGGGGGGGACAGGGCGCACAGATACGCAGTATTTT,CSANPGGTGRTDTQYF
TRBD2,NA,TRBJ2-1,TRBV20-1,TGCAGTGCTATACCGGGACTAGGGACCTCCTCCTACAATGAGCAGTTCTTC,CSAIPGLGTSSYNEQFF
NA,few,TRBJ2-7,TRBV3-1,TGTGCCAGCAGCCAAGATTGGGGCGGCGAGCAGTACTTC,CASSQDWGGEQYF
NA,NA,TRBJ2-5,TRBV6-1,TGTGCCAGCAGACAAGGAACGGGGGAGACCCAGTACTTC,CASRQGTGETQYF
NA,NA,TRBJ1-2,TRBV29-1,TGCAGCGCCTTGGGCACTAACTATGGCTACACCTTC,CSALGTNYGYTF
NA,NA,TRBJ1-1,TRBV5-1,TGCGCCAGCAGCAACAGGGCCTTGAACACTGAAGCTTTCTTT,CASSNRALNTEAFF
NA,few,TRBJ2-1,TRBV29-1,TGCAGCGTCAGCGTGGGGAGCTCCTACAATGAGCAGTTCTTC,CSVSVGSSYNEQFF
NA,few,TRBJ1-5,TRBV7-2,TGTGCCAGCAGCTCGCCGACTGGGGGCAATCAGCCCCAGCATTTT,CASSSPTGGNQPQHF
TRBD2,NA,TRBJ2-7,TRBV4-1,TGCGCCAGCAGCCAGACTACTAGCGGGAGGGCTGGCTACGAGCAGTACTTC,CASSQTTSGRAGYEQYF
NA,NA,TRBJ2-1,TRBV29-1,TGCAGCGGGTACAGGGGGGGTGATGAGCAGTTCTTC,CSGYRGGDEQFF
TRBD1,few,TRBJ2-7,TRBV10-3,TGTGCCATCAGCGATGACAGGGTATCCTACGAGCAGTACTTC,CAISDDRVSYEQYF
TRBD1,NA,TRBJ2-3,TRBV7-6,TGTGCCAGCAGCCCAAAGGGACAGACAGATACGCAGTATTTT,CASSPKGQTDTQYF
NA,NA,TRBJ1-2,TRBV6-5,TGTGCCAGCAGTCAAGGGTATCCTGATGGCTACACCTTC,CASSQGYPDGYTF
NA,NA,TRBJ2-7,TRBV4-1,TGCGCCAGCAGCCAACACTTCCCCGGGTCAAACTCCTACGAGCAGTACTTC,CASSQHFPGSNSYEQYF
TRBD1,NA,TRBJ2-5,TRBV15,TGTGCCACCAGCAGCCGGGACAGCGTAAAGCAGTACTTC,CATSSRDSVKQYF
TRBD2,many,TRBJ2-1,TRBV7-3,TGTGCCAGCAGCTACTCTATAGCGGGATCTAGCTCCTACAATGAGCAGTTCTTC,CASSYSIAGSSSYNEQFF
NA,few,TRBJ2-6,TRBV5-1,TGCGCCAGCGACCCCGGGAACTCTGGGGCCAACGTCCTGACTTTC,CASDPGNSGANVLTF
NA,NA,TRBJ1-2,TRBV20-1,TGCAGTGCTAGAGATGTGGCGGGGTATGGCTACACCTTC,CSARDVAGYGYTF
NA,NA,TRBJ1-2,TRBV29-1,TGCAGCGTCGATGGACGGGCTAACTATGGCTACACCTTC,CSVDGRANYGYTF
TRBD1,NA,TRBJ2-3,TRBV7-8,TGTGCCAGCAGCTCCGGACAGGTCCACACAGATACGCAGTATTTT,CASSSGQVHTDTQYF
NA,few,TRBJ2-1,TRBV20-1,TGCAGTGCTAGATCTCCTAGCAGTGAGCAGTTCTTC,CSARSPSSEQFF
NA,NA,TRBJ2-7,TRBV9,TGTGCCAGCAGCGCCCGGGACGGCGACTCCTACGAGCAGTACTTC,CASSARDGDSYEQYF
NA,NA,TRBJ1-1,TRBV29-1,TGCAGCGTCATCAGGCGGCTCGCGACTGAAGCTTTCTTT,CSVIRRLATEAFF
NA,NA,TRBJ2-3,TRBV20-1,TGCAGTGCTAGAGAAGGGACATCACGACTCACAGATACGCAGTATTTT,CSAREGTSRLTDTQYF
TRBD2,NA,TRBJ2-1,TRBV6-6,TGTGCCAGCATTCTCCCGGGACTACGTGAGCAGTTCTTC,CASILPGLREQFF
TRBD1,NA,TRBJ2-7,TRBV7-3,TGTGCCAGCAGCATGTTGGACAGGGCCCACGAGCAGTACTTC,CASSMLDRAHEQYF
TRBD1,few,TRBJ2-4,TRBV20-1,TGCAGTGCTGGGACAGCTCTAGCCAAAAACATTCAGTACTTC,CSAGTALAKNIQYF
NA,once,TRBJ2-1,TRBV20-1,TGCAGTGCTACGCGAACGTACAATGAGCAGTTCTTC,CSATRTYNEQFF
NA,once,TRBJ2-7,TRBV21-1,TGTGCCCCCGACCCAGGGGGCTCTTTCAACTACGAGCAGTACTTC,CAPDPGGSFNYEQYF
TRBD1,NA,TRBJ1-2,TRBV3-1,TGTGCCAGCAGCCAAGGCACCCTCCTCAGGGGGCAGTCTAACTATGGCTACACCTTC,CASSQGTLLRGQSNYGYTF
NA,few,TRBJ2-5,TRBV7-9,TGTGCCAGCAGCTTACCTGGCGTAGCGGAGGAGACCCAGTACTTC,CASSLPGVAEETQYF
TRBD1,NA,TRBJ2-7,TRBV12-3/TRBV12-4,TGTGCCAGCAGTTTGGTACAGGGGGCGGCCGAGCAGTACTTC,CASSLVQGAAEQYF
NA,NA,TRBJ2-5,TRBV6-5,TGTGCCAGCAGTTACTCGGGACGAGATCAAGAGACCCAGTACTTC,CASSYSGRDQETQYF
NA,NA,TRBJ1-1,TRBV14,TGTGCCAGCAGCCAAGCCTCTAGGGCTTTCTTT,CASSQASRAFF
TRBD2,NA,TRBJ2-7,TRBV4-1,TGCGCCAGCAGCCAAGTAGCGGGGACACCAGCCGAGCAGTACTTC,CASSQVAGTPAEQYF
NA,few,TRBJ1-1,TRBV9,TGTGCCAGCAGCGTAGCCGTGGGCACTGAAGCTTTCTTT,CASSVAVGTEAFF
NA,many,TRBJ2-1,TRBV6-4,TGTGCCAGCTCCGGGACGGAAAGCAATGAGCAGTTCTTC,CASSGTESNEQFF
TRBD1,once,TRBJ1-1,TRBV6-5,TGTGCCAGCAGTCGGACAGGACCTTGGACTGAAGCTTTCTTT,CASSRTGPWTEAFF
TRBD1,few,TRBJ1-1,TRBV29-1,TGCAGCGTCTCGACAGGGGGGACTGAAGCTTTCTTT,CSVSTGGTEAFF
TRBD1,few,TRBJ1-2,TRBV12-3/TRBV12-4,TGTGCCAGCAGCCTTGGGACAGGGCATGGCTACACCTTC,CASSLGTGHGYTF